This is a list of T cell receptor beta chains from one sample in a study of T-cell reconstitution after alpha-beta-depleted transplantation in children. Each CDR3 protein is one row after TCRdb ran MiXCR on the PCR reads. The repertoire holds about 1,000,000 distinct CDR3 sequences, with roughly 29% as singletons. The sequencing here drew on PBMCs, mostly from graft donor cells, taken 360 days after TCRalphabeta/CD19-depleted stem cell transplant. These receptors were taken from a boy under two years old who had a stem cell transplant for SCID, so the T cells may come from the graft donor. The CDR3 runs from the conserved cysteine through the conserved F or W. The D gene is left open where the match is weak. Clone sizes are given selectively: once, few, many, or a class where the clone is expanded.

TRBJ2-5	TRBD2	TRBV11-1	many	CASSLSLGGTSGQETQYF	TGTGCCAGCAGCTTATCACTTGGAGGGACTAGCGGCCAAGAGACCCAGTACTTC
TRBJ2-1	.	TRBV12-3/TRBV12-4	.	CASSPRYEQFF	TGTGCCAGCTCACCACGCTATGAGCAGTTCTTC
TRBJ2-7	.	TRBV28	few	CASSSRVVQTYEQYF	TGTGCCAGCAGTTCTCGGGTGGTTCAGACCTACGAGCAGTACTTC
TRBJ2-1	.	TRBV12-3/TRBV12-4	.	CASVGGGLGLVGEQFF	TGTGCCAGCGTGGGAGGTGGGCTCGGGTTGGTCGGTGAGCAGTTCTTC
TRBJ2-5	.	TRBV3-1	.	CASSLQRTGTKTQYF	TGTGCCAGCAGCCTACAGCGGACAGGGACTAAGACCCAGTACTTC
TRBJ2-1	TRBD1	TRBV5-1	.	CASSLEDRVYNEQFF	TGCGCCAGCAGCTTGGAGGACAGGGTCTACAATGAGCAGTTCTTC
TRBJ2-1	TRBD2	TRBV7-8	few	CASSPQTSGEFF	TGTGCCAGCAGCCCCCAGACTAGCGGTGAGTTCTTC
TRBJ2-2	TRBD2	TRBV4-2	many	CASSRSGTKNTGELFF	TGTGCCAGCAGCAGATCCGGGACTAAGAACACCGGGGAGCTGTTTTTT
TRBJ1-1	.	TRBV20-1	once	CSARAVSQHTEAFF	TGCAGTGCTAGAGCGGTATCGCAGCACACTGAAGCTTTCTTT
TRBJ1-1	TRBD1	TRBV24-1	.	CATSDRQGGTEAFF	TGTGCCACCAGTGACCGACAGGGAGGGACTGAAGCTTTCTTT
TRBJ2-3	TRBD2	TRBV5-6	.	CASSSVKTSRLADTQYF	TGTGCCAGCAGCTCAGTAAAGACTAGCAGGTTGGCAGATACGCAGTATTTT
TRBJ1-4	.	TRBV4-2	few	CASSQDATVGEKLFF	TGTGCCAGCAGCCAAGACGCTACCGTTGGTGAAAAACTGTTTTTT
TRBJ2-1	.	TRBV24-1	.	CATSGQGVYNEQFF	TGTGCCACCAGTGGGCAGGGAGTTTACAATGAGCAGTTCTTC
TRBJ2-3	.	TRBV7-3	.	CASSNTGLPQDTQYF	TGTGCCAGCAGCAACACGGGGCTTCCACAAGATACGCAGTATTTT
TRBJ2-6	.	TRBV20-1	once	CSARVQNSGANVLTF	TGCAGTGCTAGGGTTCAAAACTCTGGGGCCAACGTCCTGACTTTC
TRBJ2-2	.	TRBV24-1	.	CATSDGPRGELFF	TGTGCCACCAGTGACGGACCCCGGGGGGAGCTGTTTTTT
TRBJ2-2	TRBD2	TRBV12-3/TRBV12-4	.	CASSFAGANTGELFF	TGTGCCAGCAGTTTTGCGGGAGCGAACACCGGGGAGCTGTTTTTT
TRBJ2-6	.	TRBV5-1	.	CASSLAGAAGANVLTF	TGCGCCAGCAGCCTCGCAGGGGCAGCAGGGGCCAACGTCCTGACTTTC
TRBJ2-5	.	TRBV29-1	few	CSVEDPGDWETQYF	TGCAGCGTTGAAGATCCCGGCGATTGGGAGACCCAGTACTTC
TRBJ2-3	.	TRBV20-1	.	CSASPPIYEDTQYF	TGCAGTGCTAGTCCCCCTATCTACGAAGATACGCAGTATTTT
TRBJ1-6	.	TRBV28	.	CASRTASYNSPLHF	TGTGCCTCACGCACAGCCTCCTATAATTCACCCCTCCACTTT
TRBJ2-7	.	TRBV20-1	.	CSASIIRAEQYF	TGCAGTGCTAGCATCATTCGGGCCGAGCAGTACTTC
TRBJ2-1	TRBD2	TRBV5-1	many	CASSLFSGGPYNEQFF	TGCGCCAGCAGCCTCTTTAGCGGGGGGCCCTACAATGAGCAGTTCTTC
TRBJ2-7	TRBD2	TRBV27	.	CASMAAGGREQYF	TGTGCCAGCATGGCAGCGGGGGGGCGCGAGCAGTACTTC
TRBJ2-1	.	TRBV12-3/TRBV12-4	.	CASSLRTLRSSYNEQFF	TGTGCCAGCAGTTTAAGAACTTTACGGAGCTCCTACAATGAGCAGTTCTTC
TRBJ2-1	.	TRBV12-3/TRBV12-4	few	CASSFLGARPVDEQFF	TGTGCCAGCAGTTTTTTAGGGGCGAGGCCGGTGGATGAGCAGTTCTTC
TRBJ2-5	TRBD2	TRBV12-3/TRBV12-4	.	CASSLRGTNQETQYF	TGTGCCAGCAGTTTGCGGGGGACGAACCAAGAGACCCAGTACTTC
TRBJ2-2	.	TRBV5-1	many	CASSQVPQPGELFF	TGCGCCAGCTCCCAAGTCCCCCAACCCGGGGAGCTGTTTTTT
TRBJ1-2	.	TRBV10-3	.	CAISTTGNYGYTF	TGTGCCATCAGTACGACAGGAAACTATGGCTACACCTTC
TRBJ2-7	.	TRBV7-9	.	CASNIGQVAYEQYF	TGTGCCAGCAACATTGGGCAGGTCGCCTACGAGCAGTACTTC
TRBJ2-7	.	TRBV7-6	few	CASSPIGNYEQYF	TGTGCCAGCAGCCCAATTGGGAATTACGAGCAGTACTTC
TRBJ1-2	.	TRBV5-1	few	CASSLVAGDGYTF	TGCGCCAGCAGCTTGGTAGCAGGGGATGGCTACACCTTC
TRBJ2-5	.	TRBV25-1	many	CASSEYIGLRGETQYF	TGTGCCAGCAGTGAATATATAGGACTTCGGGGGGAGACCCAGTACTTC
TRBJ2-7	TRBD1	TRBV12-3/TRBV12-4	few	CASSRDRGLNEQYF	TGTGCCAGCAGTCGTGACAGGGGGCTCAACGAGCAGTACTTC
TRBJ2-3	.	TRBV12-3/TRBV12-4	few	CASTYSRTDTQYF	TGTGCCAGCACCTATTCCCGCACAGATACGCAGTATTTT
TRBJ2-7	.	TRBV7-2	once	CASSLELSTYEQYF	TGTGCCAGCAGCTTAGAGTTATCCACCTACGAGCAGTACTTC
TRBJ1-1	TRBD1	TRBV29-1	few	CSVRTGDSDEAFF	TGCAGCGTTCGGACAGGGGATAGTGATGAAGCTTTCTTT
TRBJ2-7	.	TRBV2	.	CASRMMGGEQYF	TGTGCCAGCAGGATGATGGGGGGCGAGCAGTACTTC
TRBJ1-5	TRBD1	TRBV6-2/TRBV6-3	.	CASSYRQGASNQPQHF	TGTGCCAGCAGTTACCGACAGGGGGCAAGCAATCAGCCCCAGCATTTT
TRBJ2-2	.	TRBV7-8	.	CASSRRTIGELFF	TGTGCCAGCAGCCGACGGACGATCGGGGAGCTGTTTTTT
TRBJ2-1	.	TRBV4-1	few	CASSQIDLSSYNEQFF	TGCGCCAGCAGCCAAATCGACCTGAGCTCCTACAATGAGCAGTTCTTC
TRBJ2-3	.	TRBV12-3/TRBV12-4	few	CASSGIRGTDTQYF	TGTGCCAGCAGTGGGATAAGGGGCACAGATACGCAGTATTTT
TRBJ2-1	TRBD2	TRBV6-1	.	CASRMISGGRNNEQFF	TGTGCCAGCAGAATGATTAGCGGGGGGAGAAACAATGAGCAGTTCTTC
TRBJ2-5	.	TRBV5-1	many	CASSFDVGIQETQYF	TGCGCCAGCAGCTTTGACGTCGGGATCCAAGAGACCCAGTACTTC
TRBJ2-7	.	TRBV4-1	.	CASSQAMRITYEQYF	TGCGCCAGCAGCCAAGCTATGCGGATTACATACGAGCAGTACTTC
TRBJ2-5	.	TRBV5-1	.	CASRGTAKETQYF	TGCGCCAGCCGGGGGACGGCCAAAGAGACCCAGTACTTC
TRBJ2-3	TRBD2	TRBV12-3/TRBV12-4	.	CASSRLAGADTQYF	TGTGCCAGCAGCCGACTAGCGGGGGCAGATACGCAGTATTTT
TRBJ1-1	TRBD1	TRBV29-1	few	CSVTGGYTEAFF	TGCAGCGTGACAGGGGGCTACACTGAAGCTTTCTTT
TRBJ2-1	.	TRBV30	.	CAWSVFPYNEQFF	TGTGCCTGGAGTGTATTTCCATACAATGAGCAGTTCTTC
TRBJ2-5	TRBD2	TRBV12-3/TRBV12-4	.	CASSNIAGVEEETQYF	TGTGCCAGCAGTAATATAGCGGGGGTTGAGGAAGAGACCCAGTACTTC
TRBJ2-7	.	TRBV5-1	.	CASSLDFRSPSYEQYF	TGCGCCAGCAGCTTGGATTTCAGAAGTCCCTCCTACGAGCAGTACTTC
TRBJ1-1	.	TRBV20-1	few	CSARAWGWGTEAFF	TGCAGTGCTAGGGCCTGGGGTTGGGGCACTGAAGCTTTCTTT
TRBJ2-4	.	TRBV4-1	once	CASSQGAQPLLAKNIQYF	TGCGCCAGCAGCCAGGGGGCGCAACCCCTTCTAGCCAAAAACATTCAGTACTTC
TRBJ2-7	.	TRBV25-1	.	CASSEQGPQQYF	TGTGCCAGCAGTGAACAGGGGCCACAGCAGTACTTC
TRBJ2-7	TRBD1	TRBV6-1	.	CASSSVGTGSYEQYF	TGTGCCAGCAGCTCTGTGGGGACAGGGTCCTACGAGCAGTACTTC
TRBJ2-3	TRBD1	TRBV12-3/TRBV12-4	.	CASSRQGRRKYF	TGTGCCAGCAGTCGACAGGGAAGGCGCAAGTATTTT
TRBJ2-7	.	TRBV11-2	many	CASTRDSLYYEQYF	TGTGCCAGCACCAGGGATTCCCTATACTACGAGCAGTACTTC
TRBJ2-1	.	TRBV7-2	.	CASSVGGQGGFYEQFF	TGTGCCAGCAGTGTCGGGGGGCAGGGGGGCTTCTATGAGCAGTTCTTC
TRBJ1-1	.	TRBV28	.	CASSSRGGHEAFF	TGTGCCAGCAGTTCCCGGGGGGGCCACGAGGCTTTCTTT